The subject of this entry is one TCR beta chain. This entry is derived from a study of blood T cell repertoires in COVID-19. As for the study in general: Collection of acute and convalescent COVID-19 samples took place in the United States, Italy and Spain. Sample material is recorded as cDNA or gDNA derived from T cells, B-cell-depleted T cells, or PBMCs.

Methods used by the authors: Quantification of nucleated cells was approximated via reference gene primer amplification. The repertoire was sequenced with immunoSEQ multiplex PCR; TCRdb's copy has only in-frame clones and lacks some. V and J calls and clone size follow that table, whereas D and trimming were derived from the DNA. The sample holds fewer than 500,000 clones, about 89% seen once. Germline CDR1 reads MNHEY; CDR2 reads SMNVEV (reference sequence). CDR3 size: 19 residues. V was pared by 2 bases and J by 0 bases, with 14 bases of the junction left unmatched. The clonotype was recovered from a woman under 40 with acute or convalescent COVID-19. Material: peripheral blood. The J gene is TRBJ2-3, the V gene TRBV27; 7 positions match TRBD1. The CDR3 loop is CASSLRLSGQVISTDTQYF. CDR3 DNA: TGTGCCAGCAGTTTAAGGCTAAGCGGACAGGTGATTAGCACAGATACGCAGTATTTT.